The subject of this entry is one T cell receptor (beta chain). Antigen unknown. Carrying unique molecular identifiers, the cDNA also gained a universal primer site through template switching. From the 5' RACE reads, TCRdb called clonotypes with MiXCR, one entry per CDR3 protein. The sample holds 220,000 or so distinct CDR3 sequences; approximately 7% are singletons and the top ten take 3.6%. The CDR3 is 15 amino acids. V lost 6 bases to trimming and J lost 0 bases; unmatched junction nucleotides: 5. The germline V gene has CDR1 SGHTA and CDR2 FQGNSA. This record comes from a study of identical twins. Study-level results: Analyses of zero insertions could, in part, be confounded by invariant MAIT and iNKT cells.

The same sample was also studied in work on yellow fever vaccine responses in identical twins.

V usage is TRBV7-2 and J usage is TRBJ1-3; 7 bases fit TRBD1. The sample comprised memory (CD45RO+) T cells sorted from blood. The TCR comes from a woman under 30 in good health. Here the CDR3 reads CASRRQGSSGNTIYF. CDR3 nucleotides: TGTGCCAGCAGAAGACAGGGATCCTCTGGAAACACCATATATTTT.